This T cell receptor beta chain was profiled in a study of shared clonotypes between healthy human individuals. Healthy and HIV-negative, the adult donors had no recent acute infections or vaccinations. Points on this clone: Its antigen is unknown.

The deep-level immunoSEQ assay was used. TCRdb's copy holds only in-frame clones and misses some; the assay was immunoSEQ multiplex PCR. This sample has 850,000 to 1,200,000 clones, with roughly 75% found just once. The study's findings and limits: Only blood underwent sampling, and tissue repertoires likely differ. Among a handful of donors, about 5% of naive CD4 clonotypes were found in common.

The sequence derives from a man in his late teens or twenties in good health. The sequenced sample consisted of memory CD4+ T cells sorted from blood. Subset meaning: CD45RA-negative fraction.

The CDR3 DNA sequence: TGTGCCAGCAGTCGGGACAGCGCCTACGAGCAGTACTTC. Its translation: CASSRDSAYEQYF. V usage is TRBV6-1 and J usage is TRBJ2-7, with 7 nucleotides matching TRBD1. V lost 5 bases, J lost 2 bases, and 3 bases stayed unmatched. The V gene's germline CDR1 is MNHNS and CDR2 SASEGT. The CDR3 sequence is 13 residues long.